This is a list of T cell receptor beta chains from one sample in a study of graft-versus-host responses after intestinal transplantation. Generated by immunoSEQ multiplex PCR, the TCRdb table keeps only in-frame clones and is missing some. The sample consists of 14,000 or so clones, around 77% of them appearing once. Sample: ileum tissue, taken roughly 28 days after intestinal transplant. The receptors derive from a human patient who received an intestinal transplant, so some T cells may come from the graft donor. Each CDR3 is given with its conserved first and last residue. A D gene is named only where the DNA matches it firmly. Clone size, where shown, is once, few, many, or a class for clones that have expanded.

size: NA
J: TRBJ2-1
V: TRBV18
D: TRBD2
DNA: TGTGCCAGCTCACCACCCGAGCGGGGGGGGGTCTATGAGCAGTTCTTC
CDR3: CASSPPERGGVYEQFF

size: NA
J: TRBJ2-5
V: TRBV7-3
D: TRBD2
DNA: TGTGCCAGCAGCCCCGGGGGGGCCTTAACAGAGACCCAGTACTTC
CDR3: CASSPGGALTETQYF

size: NA
J: TRBJ1-1
V: TRBV10-3
D: NA
DNA: TGTGCCATCAGTGACAGGGGGAACACTGAAGCTTTCTTT
CDR3: CAISDRGNTEAFF

size: NA
J: TRBJ2-5
V: TRBV28
D: NA
DNA: TGTGCCAGCAGTTTATTTACGGGGGAGTACCAAGAGACCCAGTACTTC
CDR3: CASSLFTGEYQETQYF

size: NA
J: TRBJ1-2
V: TRBV7-8
D: NA
DNA: TGTGCCAGCAGCCTCCAGACAGGCGGCAACTATGGCTACACCTTC
CDR3: CASSLQTGGNYGYTF

size: few
J: TRBJ2-5
V: TRBV28
D: TRBD2
DNA: TGTGCCAGCAGCGGGACTAGCGGGGGGGCCTGGGAGACCCAGTACTTC
CDR3: CASSGTSGGAWETQYF

size: NA
J: TRBJ2-2
V: TRBV11-1
D: NA
DNA: TGTGCCAGCAGTCAGACAGGCGGTGGGGACACCGGGGAGCTGTTTTTT
CDR3: CASSQTGGGDTGELFF

size: NA
J: TRBJ1-1
V: TRBV28
D: NA
DNA: TGTGCCTCGGGAGGGGTACTAAACACTGAAGCTTTCTTT
CDR3: CASGGVLNTEAFF

size: NA
J: TRBJ2-5
V: TRBV19
D: NA
DNA: TGTGCCAGTAGTGGGCAGGGTGAAGAGACCCAGTACTTC
CDR3: CASSGQGEETQYF

size: NA
J: TRBJ1-1
V: TRBV2
D: TRBD1
DNA: TGTGCCAGCAGGGGCCGGGGCAGGGGGACTGAAGCTTTCTTT
CDR3: CASRGRGRGTEAFF

size: NA
J: TRBJ2-5
V: TRBV6-4
D: NA
DNA: TGTGCCAGCAGCCCCCAGGGAGGCCAAGAGACCCAGTACTTC
CDR3: CASSPQGGQETQYF

size: NA
J: TRBJ2-3
V: TRBV27
D: NA
DNA: TGTGCCAGCAGCAATCCGGCGGAGAGTTGGTATTTT
CDR3: CASSNPAESWYF

size: NA
J: TRBJ1-4
V: TRBV2
D: TRBD1
DNA: TGTGCCAGCAGTCTCCAGGGACAGGGAACCACAACTAATGAAAAACTGTTTTTT
CDR3: CASSLQGQGTTTNEKLFF

size: NA
J: TRBJ1-1
V: TRBV11-3
D: TRBD1
DNA: TGTGCCAGCAGCTTCGGGACAGGGGAAGCTTTCTTT
CDR3: CASSFGTGEAFF

size: NA
J: TRBJ1-6
V: TRBV25-1
D: NA
DNA: TGTGCCAGCAGTGAAGTCGACAGTAATTCACCCCTCCACTTT
CDR3: CASSEVDSNSPLHF